The clone carrying this T cell receptor (beta chain) was recorded at least ten times. The CDR3 is 12 residues long. Germline lookup yields CDR1 SQVTM and CDR2 ANQGSEA. V lost 6 bases and J lost 6; bases outside the gene matches: 4. This specimen comes from a study of chronic HIV infection and antiretroviral therapy. MiXCR, run by TCRdb on the 5' RACE reads, gives a single entry per CDR3 protein. The table shows about 31,000 distinct CDR3 sequences, with around 8.6% occurring only once. The chain combines TRBV29-1 with TRBJ1-2; TRBD1 agrees at 10 bases. The specimen was peripheral blood. The source is an adult who had HIV and had not received antiretroviral therapy, or was an uninfected healthy control (not recorded which). This CDR3 reads CSVMGQGNGYTF. CDR3 coding DNA: TGCAGCGTGATGGGACAGGGGAATGGCTACACCTTC.